These T cell receptor beta chains were read from a single sample in a study of blood T cell repertoires in COVID-19. Profiled with immunoSEQ multiplex PCR; TCRdb holds only in-frame clones, not every one. The sample has around 480,000 clones, about nine tenths seen once; the top ten hold roughly an eighth. The sequencing sample was made of peripheral blood. The receptors here all came from a woman in her fifties or sixties with COVID-19, enrolled during active disease. The conserved cysteine and the conserved F or W are not part of the CDR3 here. Each record gives: V gene, CDR3 protein.

v_call: TRBV3-1/TRBV3-2; cdr3_aa: ASSATGFYEQY
v_call: TRBV7-9; cdr3_aa: ASSQIAQGAEGYT
v_call: TRBV7-8; cdr3_aa: ASSLMAGQGYGYT
v_call: TRBV4-2; cdr3_aa: ASSPGRAALMEQY
v_call: TRBV6-1; cdr3_aa: ASSEQQASAGELF
v_call: TRBV20-1; cdr3_aa: SASGQGINYGYT
v_call: TRBV6-5; cdr3_aa: ASRRQGSYEQY
v_call: TRBV4-1; cdr3_aa: ASSQGRTSGNEQY
v_call: TRBV5-1; cdr3_aa: ASSSATANTEAF
v_call: TRBV5-1; cdr3_aa: ASSLTDRNNGELF
v_call: TRBV4-1; cdr3_aa: ASSQAGGLYPNYGYT
v_call: TRBV10-3; cdr3_aa: AISPDRVRDEQY
v_call: TRBV5-1; cdr3_aa: ASSFQGLNTEAF